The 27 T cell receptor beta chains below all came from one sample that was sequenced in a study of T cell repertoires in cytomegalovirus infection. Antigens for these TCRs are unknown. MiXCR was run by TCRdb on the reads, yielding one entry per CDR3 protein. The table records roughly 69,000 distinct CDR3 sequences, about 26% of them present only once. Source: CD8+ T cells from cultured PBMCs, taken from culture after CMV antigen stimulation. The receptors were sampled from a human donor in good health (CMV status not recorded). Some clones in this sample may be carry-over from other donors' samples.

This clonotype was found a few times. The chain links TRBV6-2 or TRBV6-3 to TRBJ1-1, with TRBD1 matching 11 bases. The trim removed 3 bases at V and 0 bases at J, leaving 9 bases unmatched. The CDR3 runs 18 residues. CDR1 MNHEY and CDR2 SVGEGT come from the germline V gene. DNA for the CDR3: TGTGCCAGCAGTTATCCGATGGGACAGGGGGAGATGAACACTGAAGCTTTCTTT. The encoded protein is CASSYPMGQGEMNTEAFF.

In DNA form, the CDR3 reads TGTGCCAGCAGCTTAACAGCGGGGGGAAACACAGATACGCAGTATTTT. Translating it yields CASSLTAGGNTDTQYF. The rearrangement links TRBV7-3 to TRBJ2-3; TRBD2 matches at 9 bases. The germline V gene encodes CDR1 SGHTA and CDR2 FQGTGA. J lost 2 bases, V lost 0 bases, and 3 bases had no gene match. This CDR3 region has 16 residues.

This chain's CDR3 is CATSDLLASGGYNEQFF. Written as DNA, the CDR3 is TGTGCCACCAGTGATTTGCTGGCTAGCGGGGGGTACAATGAGCAGTTCTTC. The chain joins TRBV24-1 to TRBJ2-1, with 11 positions matching TRBD2. This CDR3 contains 17 residues. Germline trimming cut 0 bases from V and 4 bases from J; bases unmatched to any gene: 4. Per the germline V gene, CDR1 is KGHDR and CDR2 is SFDVKD.

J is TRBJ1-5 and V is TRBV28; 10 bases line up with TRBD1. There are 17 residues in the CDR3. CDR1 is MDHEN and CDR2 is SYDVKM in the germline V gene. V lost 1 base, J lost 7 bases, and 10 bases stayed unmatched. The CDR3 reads CASSLFWDRGGRQPQHF. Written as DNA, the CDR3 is TGTGCCAGCAGTTTATTTTGGGACAGGGGAGGGAGGCAGCCCCAGCATTTT.

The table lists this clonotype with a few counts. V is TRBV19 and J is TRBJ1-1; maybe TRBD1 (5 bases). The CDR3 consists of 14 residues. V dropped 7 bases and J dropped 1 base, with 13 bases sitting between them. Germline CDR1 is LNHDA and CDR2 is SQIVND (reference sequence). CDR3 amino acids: CASTPRGANTEAFF. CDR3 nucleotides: TGTGCCAGTACCCCCCGAGGGGCGAACACTGAAGCTTTCTTT.

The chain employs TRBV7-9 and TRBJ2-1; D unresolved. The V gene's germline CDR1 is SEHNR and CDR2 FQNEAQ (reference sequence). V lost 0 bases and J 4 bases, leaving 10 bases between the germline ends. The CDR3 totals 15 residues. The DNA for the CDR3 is TGTGCCAGCAGCTTAGCCCAGATTCTGTACAATGAGCAGTTCTTC. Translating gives CASSLAQILYNEQFF.

CDR3 sequence (DNA): TGTGCCAGCAGCCCCGGGACCTACAATGAGCAGTTCTTC. Encoded protein: CASSPGTYNEQFF. The V gene is TRBV7-6, the J gene TRBJ2-1; possible D gene TRBD2, 5 bases. The CDR3 is 13 residues long. CDR1 SGHVS and CDR2 FNYEAQ come from the germline V gene. Trimming removed 5 bases from V and 2 bases from J, with 7 bases in between. The full variable domain, with the rest looked up from reference TRBV7-6 and TRBJ2-1, is GAGVSQSPRYKVTKRGQDVALRCDPISGHVSLYWYRQALGQGPEFLTYFNYEAQQDKSGLPNDRFSAERPEGSISTLTIQRTEQRDSAMYRCASSPGTYNEQFFGPGTRLTVL.

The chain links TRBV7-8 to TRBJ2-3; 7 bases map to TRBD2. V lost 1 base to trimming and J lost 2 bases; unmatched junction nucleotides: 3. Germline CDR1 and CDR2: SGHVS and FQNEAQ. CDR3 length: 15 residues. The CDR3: CASSLGAGNTDTQYF. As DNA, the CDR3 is TGTGCCAGCAGCTTAGGAGCGGGGAACACAGATACGCAGTATTTT.

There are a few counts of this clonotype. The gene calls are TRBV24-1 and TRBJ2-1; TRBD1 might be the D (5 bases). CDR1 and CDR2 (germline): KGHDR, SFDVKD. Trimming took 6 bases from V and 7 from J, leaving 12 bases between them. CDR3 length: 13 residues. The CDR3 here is CATSSGIGNEQFF. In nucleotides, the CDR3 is TGTGCCACCAGTTCAGGGATCGGTAATGAGCAGTTCTTC.

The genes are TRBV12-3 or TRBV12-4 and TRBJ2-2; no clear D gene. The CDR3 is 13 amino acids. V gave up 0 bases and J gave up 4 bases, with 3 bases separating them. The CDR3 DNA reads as TGTGCCAGCAGTTTAGCCAGCACCGGGGAGCTGTTTTTT. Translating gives CASSLASTGELFF.

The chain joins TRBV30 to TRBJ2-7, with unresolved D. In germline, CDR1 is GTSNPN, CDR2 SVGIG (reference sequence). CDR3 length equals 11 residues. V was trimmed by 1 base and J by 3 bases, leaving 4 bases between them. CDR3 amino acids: CAWSGDYEQYF. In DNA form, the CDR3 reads TGTGCCTGGAGTGGGGACTACGAGCAGTACTTC.

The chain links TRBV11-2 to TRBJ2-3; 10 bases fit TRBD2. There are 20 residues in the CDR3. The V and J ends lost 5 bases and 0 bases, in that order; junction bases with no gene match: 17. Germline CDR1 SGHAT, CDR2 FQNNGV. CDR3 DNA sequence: TGTGCCAGCAGCCCTACCCTCGGGGCTAGCGGGAGAGCTAGCACAGATACGCAGTATTTT. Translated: CASSPTLGASGRASTDTQYF.

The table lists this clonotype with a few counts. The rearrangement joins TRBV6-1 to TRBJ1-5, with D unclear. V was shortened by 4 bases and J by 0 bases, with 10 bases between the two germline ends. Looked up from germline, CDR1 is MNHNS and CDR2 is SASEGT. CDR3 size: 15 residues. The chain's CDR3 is CASSVSRNSNQPQHF. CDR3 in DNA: TGTGCCAGCAGTGTCTCCAGGAATAGCAATCAGCCCCAGCATTTT.

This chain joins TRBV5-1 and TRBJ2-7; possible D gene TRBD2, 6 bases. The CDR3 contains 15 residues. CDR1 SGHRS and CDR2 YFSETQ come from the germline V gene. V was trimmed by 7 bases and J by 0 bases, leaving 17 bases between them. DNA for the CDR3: TGCGCCAGCGCGGATGGGGGAGGTTCCTCCTACGAGCAGTACTTC. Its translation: CASADGGGSSYEQYF.

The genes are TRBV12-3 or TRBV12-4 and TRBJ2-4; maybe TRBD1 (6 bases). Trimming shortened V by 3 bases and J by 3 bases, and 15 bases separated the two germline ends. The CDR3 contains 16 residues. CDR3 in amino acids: CASSFDPGQSKNIQYF. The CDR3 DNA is TGTGCCAGCAGTTTCGATCCCGGACAGAGCAAAAACATTCAGTACTTC.

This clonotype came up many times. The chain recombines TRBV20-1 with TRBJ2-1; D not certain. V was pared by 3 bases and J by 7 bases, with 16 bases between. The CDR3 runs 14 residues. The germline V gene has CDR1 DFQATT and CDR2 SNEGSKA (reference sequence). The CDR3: CSASVMAARNEQFF. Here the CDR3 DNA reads TGCAGTGCTAGTGTTATGGCGGCTCGAAATGAGCAGTTCTTC.

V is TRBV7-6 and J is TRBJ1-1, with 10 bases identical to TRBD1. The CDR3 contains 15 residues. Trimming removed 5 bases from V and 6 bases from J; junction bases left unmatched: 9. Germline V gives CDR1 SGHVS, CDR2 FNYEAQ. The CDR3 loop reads CASSPYGTGDAEAFF. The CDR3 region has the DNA TGTGCCAGCAGCCCTTACGGGACAGGGGACGCTGAAGCTTTCTTT. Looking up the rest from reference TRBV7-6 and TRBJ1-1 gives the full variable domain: GAGVSQSPRYKVTKRGQDVALRCDPISGHVSLYWYRQALGQGPEFLTYFNYEAQQDKSGLPNDRFSAERPEGSISTLTIQRTEQRDSAMYRCASSPYGTGDAEAFFGQGTRLTVV.

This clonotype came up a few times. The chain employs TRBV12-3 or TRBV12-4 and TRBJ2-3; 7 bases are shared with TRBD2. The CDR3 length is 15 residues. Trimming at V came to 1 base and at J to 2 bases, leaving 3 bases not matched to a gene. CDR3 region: CASSLEAGITDTQYF. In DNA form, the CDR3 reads TGTGCCAGCAGTTTAGAAGCGGGGATCACAGATACGCAGTATTTT.

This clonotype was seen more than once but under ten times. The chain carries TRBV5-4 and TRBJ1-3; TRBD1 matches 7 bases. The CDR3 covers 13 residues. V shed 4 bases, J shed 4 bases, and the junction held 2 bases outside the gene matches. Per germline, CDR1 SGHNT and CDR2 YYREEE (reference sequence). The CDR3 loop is CASSGTDGNTIYF. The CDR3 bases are TGTGCCAGCAGCGGGACAGACGGAAACACCATATATTTT.

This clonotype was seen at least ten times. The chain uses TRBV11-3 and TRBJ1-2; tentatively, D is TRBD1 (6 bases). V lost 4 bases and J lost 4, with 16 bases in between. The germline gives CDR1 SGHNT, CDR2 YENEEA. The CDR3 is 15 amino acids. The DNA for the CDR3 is TGTGCCAGCAGCTCTAGGGGGACGGAAGGCTATGGCTACACCTTC. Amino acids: CASSSRGTEGYGYTF.

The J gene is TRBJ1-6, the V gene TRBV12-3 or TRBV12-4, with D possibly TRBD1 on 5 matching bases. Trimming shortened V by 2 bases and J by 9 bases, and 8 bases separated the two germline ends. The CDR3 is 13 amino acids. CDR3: CASSLLGGSPLHF. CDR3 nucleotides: TGTGCCAGCAGTTTACTCGGGGGTTCACCCCTCCACTTT.

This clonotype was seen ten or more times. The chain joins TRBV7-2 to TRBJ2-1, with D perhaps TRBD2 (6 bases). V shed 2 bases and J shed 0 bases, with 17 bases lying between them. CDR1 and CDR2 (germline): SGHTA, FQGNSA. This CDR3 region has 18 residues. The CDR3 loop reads CASSLNTGGAGSYNEQFF. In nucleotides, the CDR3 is TGTGCCAGCAGCTTAAATACCGGGGGAGCAGGCTCCTACAATGAGCAGTTCTTC.

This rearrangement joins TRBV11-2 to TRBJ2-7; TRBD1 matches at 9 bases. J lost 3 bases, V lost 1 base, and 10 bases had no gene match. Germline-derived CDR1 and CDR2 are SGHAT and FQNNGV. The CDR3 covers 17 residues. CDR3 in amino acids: CASSLALGQGRFYEQYF. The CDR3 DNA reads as TGTGCCAGCAGCTTAGCCTTAGGACAGGGGCGTTTCTACGAGCAGTACTTC.

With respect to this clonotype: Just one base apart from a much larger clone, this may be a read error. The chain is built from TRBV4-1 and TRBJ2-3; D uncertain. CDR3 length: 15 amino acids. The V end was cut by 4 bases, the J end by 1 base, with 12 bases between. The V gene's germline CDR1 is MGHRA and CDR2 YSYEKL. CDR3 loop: CASSLILEGTDTQYF. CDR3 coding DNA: TGCGCCAGCAGCCTCATCCTCGAGGGCACAGATACGCAGTATTTT.

This chain's CDR3 is CASSTGLEGRTGELFF. The CDR3 region has the DNA TGTGCCAGCAGCACCGGACTGGAGGGCCGCACCGGGGAGCTGTTTTTT. The V gene is TRBV5-6, the J gene TRBJ2-2, with D perhaps matching TRBD2 (6 bases). The V end was cut by 4 bases, the J end by 4 bases, with 17 bases between. The CDR3 sequence is 16 residues long. Germline V CDR1 and CDR2: SGHDT, YYEEEE. The full variable domain, rest sourced from reference TRBV5-6 and TRBJ2-2, is DAGVTQSPTHLIKTRGQQVTLRCSPKSGHDTVSWYQQALGQGPQFIFQYYEEEERQRGNFPDRFSGHQFPNYSSELNVNALLLGDSALYLCASSTGLEGRTGELFFGEGSRLTVL.

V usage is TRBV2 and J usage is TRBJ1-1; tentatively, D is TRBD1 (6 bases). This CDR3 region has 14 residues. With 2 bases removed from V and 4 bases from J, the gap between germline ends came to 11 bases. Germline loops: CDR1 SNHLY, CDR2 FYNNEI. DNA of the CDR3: TGTGCCAGCAGTGAACGTGGGGGCCCCACTGAAGCTTTCTTT. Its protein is CASSERGGPTEAFF. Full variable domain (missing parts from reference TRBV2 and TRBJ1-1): EPEVTQTPSHQVTQMGQEVILRCVPISNHLYFYWYRQILGQKVEFLVSFYNNEISEKSEIFDDQFSVERPDGSNFTLKIRSTKLEDSAMYFCASSERGGPTEAFFGQGTRLTVV.

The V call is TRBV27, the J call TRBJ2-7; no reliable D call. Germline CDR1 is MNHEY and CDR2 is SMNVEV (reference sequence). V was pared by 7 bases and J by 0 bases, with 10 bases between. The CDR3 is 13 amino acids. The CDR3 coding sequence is TGTGCCAGCAAGGGCGTACGCTCCTACGAGCAGTACTTC. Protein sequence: CASKGVRSYEQYF.